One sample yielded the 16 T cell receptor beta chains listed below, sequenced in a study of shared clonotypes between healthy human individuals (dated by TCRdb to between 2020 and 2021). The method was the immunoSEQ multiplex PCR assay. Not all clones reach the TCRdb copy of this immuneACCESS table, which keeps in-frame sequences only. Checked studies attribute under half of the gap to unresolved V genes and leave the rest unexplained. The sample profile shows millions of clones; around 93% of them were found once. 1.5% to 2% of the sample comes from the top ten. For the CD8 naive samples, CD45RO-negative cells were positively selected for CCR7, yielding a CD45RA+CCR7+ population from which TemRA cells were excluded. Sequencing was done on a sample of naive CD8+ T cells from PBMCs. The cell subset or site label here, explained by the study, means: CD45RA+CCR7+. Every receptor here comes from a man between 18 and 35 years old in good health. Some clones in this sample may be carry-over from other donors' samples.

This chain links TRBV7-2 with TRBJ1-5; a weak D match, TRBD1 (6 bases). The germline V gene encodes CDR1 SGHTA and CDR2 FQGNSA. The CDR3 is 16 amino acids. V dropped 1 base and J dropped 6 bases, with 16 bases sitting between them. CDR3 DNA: TGTGCCAGCAGCTTAGTGGGGGCAGGGGCTGGTCAGCCCCAGCATTTT. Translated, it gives CASSLVGAGAGQPQHF. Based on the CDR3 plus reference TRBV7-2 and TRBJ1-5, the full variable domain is GAGVSQSPSNKVTEKGKDVELRCDPISGHTALYWYRQSLGQGLEFLIYFQGNSAPDKSGLPSDRFSAERTGGSVSTLTIQRTQQEDSAVYLCASSLVGAGAGQPQHFGDGTRLSIL.

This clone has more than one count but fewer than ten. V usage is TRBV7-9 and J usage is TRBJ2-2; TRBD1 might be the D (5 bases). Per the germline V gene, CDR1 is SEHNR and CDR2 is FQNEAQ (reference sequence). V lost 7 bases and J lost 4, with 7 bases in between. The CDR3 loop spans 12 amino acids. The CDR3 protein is CASIQVTGELFF. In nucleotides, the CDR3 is TGTGCCAGCATACAGGTCACCGGGGAGCTGTTTTTT.

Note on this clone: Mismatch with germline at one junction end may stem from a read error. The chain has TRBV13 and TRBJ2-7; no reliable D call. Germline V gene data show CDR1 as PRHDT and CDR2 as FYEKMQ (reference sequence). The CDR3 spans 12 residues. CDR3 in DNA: TGTGCCAGCAGCTTAGAGGCGGTGGACCTATCCTTC. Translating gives CASSLEAVDLSF.

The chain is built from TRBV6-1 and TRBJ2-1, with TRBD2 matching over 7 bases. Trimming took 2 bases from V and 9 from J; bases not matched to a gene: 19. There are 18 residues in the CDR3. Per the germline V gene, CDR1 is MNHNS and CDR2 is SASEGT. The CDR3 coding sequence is TGTGCCAGCAGTGAATCCGTTTTCGGGGGGAGCAAGTTCACTGAGCAGTTCTTC. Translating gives CASSESVFGGSKFTEQFF.

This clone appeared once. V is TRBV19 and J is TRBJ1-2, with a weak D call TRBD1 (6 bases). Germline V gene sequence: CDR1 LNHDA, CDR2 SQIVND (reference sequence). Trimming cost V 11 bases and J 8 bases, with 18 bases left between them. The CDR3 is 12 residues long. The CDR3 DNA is TGTGCCCTGAGAGAGGGGGGGAACGGCTACACCTTC. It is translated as CALREGGNGYTF.

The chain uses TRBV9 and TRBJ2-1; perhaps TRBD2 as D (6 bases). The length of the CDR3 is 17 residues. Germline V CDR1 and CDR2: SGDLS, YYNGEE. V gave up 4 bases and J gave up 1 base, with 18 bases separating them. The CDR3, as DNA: TGTGCCAGCAGCCCCGGGGGAGGACGGACGTCCTACAATGAGCAGTTCTTC. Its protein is CASSPGGGRTSYNEQFF.

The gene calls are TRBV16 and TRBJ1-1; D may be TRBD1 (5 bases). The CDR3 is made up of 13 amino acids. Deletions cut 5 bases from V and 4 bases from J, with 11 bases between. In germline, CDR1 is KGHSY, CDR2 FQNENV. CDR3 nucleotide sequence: TGTGCCAGCAGCTTACGGACACTCACTGAAGCTTTCTTT. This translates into CASSLRTLTEAFF.

CDR3 sequence (DNA): TGTGCCAGCAGTTCGAGCGGGGACTACAATGAGCAGTTCTTC. This sequence encodes CASSSSGDYNEQFF. The chain uses TRBV28 and TRBJ2-1, with 7 bases that match TRBD2. There are 14 residues in the CDR3. The V segment lost 4 bases and the J segment 3 bases; nucleotides outside the gene matches: 3. CDR1 is MDHEN and CDR2 is SYDVKM in the germline V gene. Using reference TRBV28 and TRBJ2-1 for the parts outside the CDR3, the full variable domain is DVKVTQSSRYLVKRTGEKVFLECVQDMDHENMFWYRQDPGLGLRLIYFSYDVKMKEKGDIPEGYSVSREKKERFSLILESASTNQTSMYLCASSSSGDYNEQFFGPGTRLTVL.

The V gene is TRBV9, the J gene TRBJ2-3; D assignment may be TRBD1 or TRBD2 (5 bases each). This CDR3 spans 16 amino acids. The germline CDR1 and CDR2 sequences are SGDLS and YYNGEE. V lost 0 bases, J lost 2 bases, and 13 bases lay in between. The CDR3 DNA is TGTGCCAGCAGCGTAGTAGAGGGGCCTAACACAGATACGCAGTATTTT. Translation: CASSVVEGPNTDTQYF.

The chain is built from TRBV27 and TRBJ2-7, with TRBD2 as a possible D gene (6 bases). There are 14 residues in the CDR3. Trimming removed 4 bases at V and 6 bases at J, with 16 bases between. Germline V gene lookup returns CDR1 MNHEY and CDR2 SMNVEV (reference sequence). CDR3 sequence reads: CASSSQGGGSEQYF. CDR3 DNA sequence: TGTGCCAGCAGTTCGCAGGGAGGAGGTTCCGAGCAGTACTTC.

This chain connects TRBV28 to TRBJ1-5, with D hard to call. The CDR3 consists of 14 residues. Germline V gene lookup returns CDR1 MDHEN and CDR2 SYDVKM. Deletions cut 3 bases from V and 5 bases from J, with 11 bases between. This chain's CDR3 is CASSFGVLHQPQHF. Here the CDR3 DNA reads TGTGCCAGCAGTTTCGGGGTTTTGCATCAGCCCCAGCATTTT. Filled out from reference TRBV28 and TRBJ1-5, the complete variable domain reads DVKVTQSSRYLVKRTGEKVFLECVQDMDHENMFWYRQDPGLGLRLIYFSYDVKMKEKGDIPEGYSVSREKKERFSLILESASTNQTSMYLCASSFGVLHQPQHFGDGTRLSIL.

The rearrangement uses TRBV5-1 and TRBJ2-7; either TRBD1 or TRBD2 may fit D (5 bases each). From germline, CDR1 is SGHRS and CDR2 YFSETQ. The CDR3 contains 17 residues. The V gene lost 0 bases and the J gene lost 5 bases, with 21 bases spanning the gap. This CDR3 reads CASSLGRKGLGTNEQYF. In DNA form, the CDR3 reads TGCGCCAGCAGCTTGGGCAGGAAAGGGCTAGGGACCAACGAGCAGTACTTC.

The CDR3 loop is CAWNRDSYTEAFF. CDR3 nucleotide sequence: TGTGCCTGGAACCGGGACTCCTACACTGAAGCTTTCTTT. The chain joins TRBV30 to TRBJ1-1; a weak D match, TRBD1 (5 bases). There are 13 residues in the CDR3. V gave up 4 bases and J gave up 3 bases, with 12 bases separating them. Germline V CDR1 and CDR2: GTSNPN, SVGIG (reference sequence).

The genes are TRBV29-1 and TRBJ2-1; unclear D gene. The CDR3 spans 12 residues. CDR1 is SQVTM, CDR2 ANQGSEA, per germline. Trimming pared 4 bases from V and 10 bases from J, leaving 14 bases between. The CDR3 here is CSVVTPTQEQFF. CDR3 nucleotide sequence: TGCAGCGTTGTTACTCCGACACAGGAGCAGTTCTTC.

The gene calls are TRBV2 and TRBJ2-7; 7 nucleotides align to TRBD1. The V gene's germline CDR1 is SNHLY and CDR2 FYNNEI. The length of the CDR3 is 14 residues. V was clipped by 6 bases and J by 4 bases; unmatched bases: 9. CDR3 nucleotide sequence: TGTGCCAGCAGAGATGGGACAGCGGTTTACGAGCAGTACTTC. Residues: CASRDGTAVYEQYF.

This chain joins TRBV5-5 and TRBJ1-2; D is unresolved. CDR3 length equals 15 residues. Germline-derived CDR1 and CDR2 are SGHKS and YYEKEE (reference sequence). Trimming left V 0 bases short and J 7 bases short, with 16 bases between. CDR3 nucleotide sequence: TGTGCCAGCAGCTTGGGAGCTTTACGGGGAGCTGGCTACACCTTC. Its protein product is CASSLGALRGAGYTF.